Listed below are T cell receptor beta chains from one sample, sequenced in a study of blood T cell repertoires in COVID-19. Generated by immunoSEQ multiplex PCR, the TCRdb table keeps only in-frame clones and is missing some. Found here are about 86,000 clones, 80% to 85% of them singletons; the top ten hold roughly a third. Sequencing was carried out using peripheral blood. These receptors were obtained from a woman of 80 years or more with active or convalescent COVID-19. Both conserved end residues are part of each CDR3. A D gene is named only where the DNA matches it firmly. Clone size is shown for a subset of rows, as once, few, many or a class of expanded clone.

>NA|NA|TRBJ1-2|TRBV6-1
CASSEAGFGGYTF
TGTGCCAGCAGTGAGGCAGGGTTTGGTGGCTACACCTTC
>NA|NA|TRBJ1-1|TRBV7-2
CASSFGQVNTEAFF
TGTGCCAGCAGCTTTGGACAAGTGAACACTGAAGCTTTCTTT
>NA|NA|TRBJ2-1|TRBV29-1
CSVERRDRSYNEQFF
TGCAGCGTTGAAAGGAGGGACCGCTCCTACAATGAGCAGTTCTTC
>NA|few|TRBJ1-1|TRBV30
CAWSSTGGPEDTEAFF
TGTGCCTGGAGTTCAACGGGGGGTCCGGAGGACACTGAAGCTTTCTTT
>NA|NA|TRBJ2-1|TRBV28
CASRYTGYNEQFF
TGTGCCAGCAGGTATACAGGATACAATGAGCAGTTCTTC
>NA|NA|TRBJ1-1|TRBV2
CASSTGRDTEAFF
TGTGCCAGCAGTACAGGGCGGGACACTGAAGCTTTCTTT
>TRBD1|NA|TRBJ2-5|TRBV7-9
CASSLVGQGTTQYF
TGTGCCAGCAGCTTAGTCGGACAGGGGACCACCCAGTACTTC
>NA|NA|TRBJ2-5|TRBV7-2
CASSLPSYVTQYF
TGTGCCAGCAGCTTGCCTAGCTACGTGACCCAGTACTTC
>TRBD1|NA|TRBJ1-1|TRBV30
CAGQGATEAFF
TGTGCCGGACAGGGGGCAACTGAAGCTTTCTTT
>TRBD1|NA|TRBJ1-2|TRBV29-1
CSVETYRGQSYGYTF
TGCAGCGTTGAAACTTACAGGGGGCAAAGCTATGGCTACACCTTC
>NA|NA|TRBJ1-2|TRBV28
CASTAGAERDYTF
TGTGCCAGCACCGCTGGGGCGGAGCGGGACTACACCTTC
>NA|NA|TRBJ1-2|TRBV7-9
CASSLSGVNYGYTF
TGTGCCAGCAGCTTGTCGGGAGTTAACTATGGCTACACCTTC
>NA|NA|TRBJ2-7|TRBV7-9
CASSSQGRAYEQYF
TGTGCCAGCAGCTCCCAGGGGCGAGCCTACGAGCAGTACTTC
>NA|once|TRBJ1-2|TRBV5-4
CASSPPGQFFPLDGYTF
TGTGCCAGCAGCCCCCCCGGACAGTTCTTCCCTTTGGATGGCTACACCTTC
>NA|NA|TRBJ1-1|TRBV11-1
CASSFHGNTEAFF
TGTGCCAGCAGCTTTCATGGCAACACTGAAGCTTTCTTT
>TRBD2|NA|TRBJ2-4|TRBV7-2
CASSIQGGWDIQYF
TGTGCCAGCAGCATCCAGGGAGGGTGGGACATTCAGTACTTC
>NA|NA|TRBJ1-2|TRBV2
CASSELPGSSGYTF
TGTGCCAGCAGCGAACTACCTGGTTCGAGTGGCTACACCTTC
>NA|NA|TRBJ1-1|TRBV12-3/TRBV12-4
CASSVTANTEAFF
TGTGCCAGCAGTGTGACAGCGAACACTGAAGCTTTCTTT
>TRBD1|NA|TRBJ2-5|TRBV3-1/TRBV3-2
CASSRPGQGGETQYF
TGTGCCAGCAGCCGACCGGGACAGGGTGGGGAGACCCAGTACTTC
>TRBD1|NA|TRBJ2-7|TRBV5-1
CASSLGGQGSYEQYF
TGCGCCAGCAGCTTGGGTGGACAGGGTTCCTACGAGCAGTACTTC
>NA|NA|TRBJ2-3|TRBV5-1
CASSGQGLSTDTQYF
TGCGCCAGCAGCGGGCAGGGATTAAGCACAGATACGCAGTATTTT
>NA|NA|TRBJ2-3|TRBV5-1
CASSLSVVQSTDTQYF
TGCGCCAGCAGCTTGTCCGTGGTGCAGAGCACAGATACGCAGTATTTT
>TRBD1|NA|TRBJ2-7|TRBV19
CASSLNTGVYEQYF
TGTGCCAGTAGTCTAAACACAGGGGTCTACGAGCAGTACTTC
>TRBD1|NA|TRBJ2-5|TRBV5-1
CASSWTGQETQYF
TGCGCCAGCAGCTGGACAGGCCAAGAGACCCAGTACTTC
>NA|NA|TRBJ1-6|TRBV30
CAWGRAAGRKGIGNSPLHF
TGTGCCTGGGGTAGGGCCGCGGGCCGAAAAGGGATAGGAAATTCACCCCTCCACTTT
>TRBD1|NA|TRBJ2-2|TRBV5-4
CASSPGTGGTGELFF
TGTGCCAGCAGCCCCGGGACAGGGGGCACCGGGGAGCTGTTTTTT
>NA|NA|TRBJ2-1|TRBV9
CASGFSSQLANEQFF
TGTGCCAGCGGTTTCAGTTCCCAATTAGCAAATGAGCAGTTCTTC
>NA|NA|TRBJ1-2|TRBV5-8
CASSLSQTGTYGYTF
TGTGCCAGCAGCTTATCACAGACCGGAACCTATGGCTACACCTTC
>NA|NA|TRBJ2-1|TRBV11-3
CASSLESGRNYNEQFF
TGTGCCAGCAGCTTAGAGTCAGGGAGGAATTACAATGAGCAGTTCTTC
>TRBD2|NA|TRBJ2-1|TRBV5-5
CASSQITGTSGYNEQFF
TGTGCCAGCAGCCAGATTACCGGGACTAGCGGCTACAATGAGCAGTTCTTC
>NA|NA|TRBJ1-5|TRBV19
CASRHPERSQPQHF
TGTGCCAGTAGGCACCCAGAGAGGAGTCAGCCCCAGCATTTT
>TRBD2|NA|TRBJ2-7|TRBV3-1/TRBV3-2
CASSQDLAGPYEQYF
TGTGCCAGCAGCCAGGACCTAGCGGGCCCCTACGAGCAGTACTTC
>NA|NA|TRBJ2-6|TRBV19
CASSKSGPAYSGANVLTF
TGTGCCAGTAGTAAGTCAGGGCCTGCCTACTCTGGGGCCAACGTCCTGACTTTC
>NA|NA|TRBJ1-2|TRBV7-2
CASSLDTGNYGYTF
TGTGCCAGCAGCTTAGACACAGGGAACTATGGCTACACCTTC
>NA|NA|TRBJ2-1|TRBV24-1
CATSETGKVSYNEQFF
TGTGCCACCAGTGAAACAGGGAAAGTCTCCTACAATGAGCAGTTCTTC